The 17 T cell receptor beta chains in this list originate from one sample, sequenced in a study of shared T cell receptors in the human thymus. The method was immunoSEQ multiplex PCR; TCRdb's version includes in-frame clones alone and lacks a portion of them. This table has more than 550,000 clones, more than 75% appearing once. This sample was also put to use in a study of human thymus T cells.

Sequencing used thymocytes. These receptor sequences come from a boy younger than two with a congenital heart defect.

The chain employs TRBV7-9 and TRBJ1-6, with 7 nucleotides matching TRBD1. This CDR3 comprises 14 residues. V lost 5 bases and J lost 4; bases outside the gene matches: 2. CDR1 and CDR2 (germline): SEHNR, FQNEAQ (reference sequence). The CDR3 DNA reads TGTGCCAGCAGCACGGACAGGTATAATTCACCCCTCCACTTT. Translation gives CASSTDRYNSPLHF.

The CDR3 protein is CASSAGLVKTYEQYF. CDR3 in DNA: TGTGCCAGCAGCGCGGGACTAGTGAAAACCTACGAGCAGTACTTC. The rearrangement joins TRBV9 to TRBJ2-7, with 8 positions matching TRBD2. Germline lookup yields CDR1 SGDLS and CDR2 YYNGEE. This CDR3 region has 15 residues. V trimming: 3 bases; J trimming: 2 bases; junction bases outside the gene matches: 7. The complete variable domain, with remaining parts taken from reference TRBV9 and TRBJ2-7, reads DSGVTQTPKHLITATGQRVTLRCSPRSGDLSVYWYQQSLDQGLQFLIQYYNGEERAKGNILERFSAQQFPDLHSELNLSSLELGDSALYFCASSAGLVKTYEQYFGPGTRLTVT.

The gene calls are TRBV25-1 and TRBJ2-7; TRBD1 might be the D (5 bases). The CDR3 totals 16 residues. V lost 1 base, J lost 4 bases, and 17 bases lay in between. Germline V gene sequence: CDR1 MGHDK, CDR2 SYGVNS. The CDR3 region is CASSEWGEKGSYEQYF. The CDR3 nucleotides read TGTGCCAGCAGTGAATGGGGCGAAAAGGGATCTTACGAGCAGTACTTC.

Only one count was recorded for this clone. V usage is TRBV5-4 and J usage is TRBJ2-7; perhaps TRBD1 as D (6 bases). Trimming removed 3 bases at V and 5 bases at J, with 12 bases between. Germline V CDR1 and CDR2: SGHNT, YYREEE (reference sequence). CDR3 size: 13 residues. CDR3 sequence (DNA): TGTGCCAGCAGCTCTGACAGGTTCGACGAGCAGTACTTC. Its translation: CASSSDRFDEQYF.

This clone was picked up one time. V usage is TRBV28 and J usage is TRBJ2-3, with TRBD2 as a possible D gene (6 bases). The V and J ends lost 3 bases and 1 base respectively, with 14 bases between them. Germline assignment: CDR1 MDHEN and CDR2 SYDVKM. The CDR3 has 16 residues. CDR3 region: CASSLKFGGGTDTQYF. The CDR3 DNA sequence: TGTGCCAGCAGTTTGAAATTTGGCGGGGGCACAGATACGCAGTATTTT.

This clone was observed a single time. J is TRBJ1-1 and V is TRBV25-1, with D uncertain. The CDR3 sequence is 16 residues long. V was shortened by 1 base and J by 5 bases, with 17 bases between the two germline ends. Germline V CDR1 and CDR2: MGHDK, SYGVNS. CDR3 in amino acids: CASSEWVEGAGTEAFF. The DNA for the CDR3 is TGTGCCAGCAGTGAATGGGTCGAGGGCGCCGGAACTGAAGCTTTCTTT.

The rearrangement uses TRBV7-8 and TRBJ2-7; D might be TRBD1 (6 bases). The CDR3 spans 17 residues. The V and J ends lost 1 base and 2 bases respectively, with 18 bases between them. The germline gives CDR1 SGHVS, CDR2 FQNEAQ. The chain's CDR3 is CASSLEAPQGLTYEQYF. The CDR3 nucleotides read TGTGCCAGCAGCTTAGAGGCCCCCCAGGGGCTGACCTACGAGCAGTACTTC. The whole variable domain, remainder taken from reference TRBV7-8 and TRBJ2-7, is GAGVSQSPRYKVAKRGQDVALRCDPISGHVSLFWYQQALGQGPEFLTYFQNEAQLDKSGLPSDRFFAERPEGSVSTLKIQRTQQEDSAVYLCASSLEAPQGLTYEQYFGPGTRLTVT.

This clone appeared a single time. The chain employs TRBV5-1 and TRBJ1-5; D uncertain. Looked up from germline, CDR1 is SGHRS and CDR2 is YFSETQ. Trimming took 0 bases from V and 8 from J, leaving 15 bases between them. This CDR3 is 15 amino acids long. The CDR3 region is CASSLGPSIGEPQHF. Written as DNA, the CDR3 is TGCGCCAGCAGCTTGGGTCCCTCAATCGGGGAGCCCCAGCATTTT. Based on the CDR3 plus reference TRBV5-1 and TRBJ1-5, the full variable domain is KAGVTQTPRYLIKTRGQQVTLSCSPISGHRSVSWYQQTPGQGLQFLFEYFSETQRNKGNFPGRFSGRQFSNSRSEMNVSTLELGDSALYLCASSLGPSIGEPQHFGDGTRLSIL.

V usage is TRBV5-4 and J usage is TRBJ2-2, with 11 bases that match TRBD2. V lost 0 bases to trimming and J lost 6 bases; unmatched junction nucleotides: 13. The CDR3 has 19 residues. CDR1 is SGHNT, CDR2 YYREEE, per germline (reference sequence). The CDR3 loop is CASSLVHVGLAVRAGELFF. The CDR3 region has the DNA TGTGCCAGCAGCTTGGTCCATGTGGGACTAGCGGTTAGGGCCGGGGAGCTGTTTTTT.

The chain carries TRBV19 and TRBJ2-5; 12 bases align to TRBD2. The CDR3 contains 17 residues. The J segment lost 3 bases and the V segment lost 3 bases, leaving 8 bases of the junction unmatched. Germline CDR1 is LNHDA and CDR2 is SQIVND (reference sequence). Here the CDR3 DNA reads TGTGCCAGTAGTATGGGGGACGGACTAGCGGGAAAAGAGACCCAGTACTTC. Translating gives CASSMGDGLAGKETQYF. The variable domain in full, with the rest retrieved from reference TRBV19 and TRBJ2-5, is DGGITQSPKYLFRKEGQNVTLSCEQNLNHDAMYWYRQDPGQGLRLIYYSQIVNDFQKGDIAEGYSVSREKKESFPLTVTSAQKNPTAFYLCASSMGDGLAGKETQYFGPGTRLLVL.

The V gene is TRBV7-9, the J gene TRBJ2-7; D perhaps matches TRBD1 (5 bases). The V gene's germline CDR1 is SEHNR and CDR2 FQNEAQ (reference sequence). The CDR3 sequence is 13 residues long. The V and J ends lost 2 bases and 6 bases respectively, with 11 bases between them. CDR3 protein: CASSLRGMGEQYF. Written as DNA, the CDR3 is TGTGCCAGCAGCTTAAGGGGAATGGGCGAGCAGTACTTC.

This chain links TRBV30 with TRBJ2-1; D is perhaps TRBD2 (6 bases). Germline V gene data show CDR1 as GTSNPN and CDR2 as SVGIG (reference sequence). This CDR3 has 13 residues. Trimming took 1 base from V and 7 from J, leaving 11 bases between them. The chain's CDR3 is CAWSGRGGNEQFF. The CDR3 DNA is TGTGCCTGGAGTGGGCGGGGCGGAAATGAGCAGTTCTTC.

This clone has only one observation. This chain links TRBV29-1 with TRBJ1-6; D call uncertain. Germline V gene lookup returns CDR1 SQVTM and CDR2 ANQGSEA. CDR3 length: 13 amino acids. The ends were cut back, 6 bases at V and 5 bases at J, with 11 bases in the middle. This chain's CDR3 is CSVSRDNNSPLHF. CDR3 sequence (DNA): TGCAGCGTCTCCAGAGACAATAATTCACCCCTCCACTTT.

This chain uses TRBV6-1 with TRBJ1-3; D is ambiguous. The CDR3 has 15 amino acids. V shed 2 bases and J shed 0 bases, with 8 bases lying between them. The germline V gene has CDR1 MNHNS and CDR2 SASEGT. The CDR3 DNA follows: TGTGCCAGCAGTGAATACGAGCTCTCTGGAAACACCATATATTTT. This codes for CASSEYELSGNTIYF.

This chain uses TRBV6-5 with TRBJ1-2; 9 nucleotides agree with TRBD1. The CDR3 contains 14 residues. Germline lookup yields CDR1 MNHEY and CDR2 SVGAGI. V trimming: 5 bases; J trimming: 2 bases; junction bases outside the gene matches: 3. CDR3 region: CASSEDRGNYGYTF. Here the CDR3 DNA reads TGTGCCAGCAGTGAGGACAGGGGAAACTATGGCTACACCTTC.

V gene TRBV18 combines with J gene TRBJ2-7, with D perhaps TRBD2 (7 bases). Germline V gene sequence: CDR1 KGHSH, CDR2 LQKENI. The CDR3 runs 15 residues. Trimming left V 0 bases short and J 5 bases short, with 14 bases between. The CDR3 region is CASSPPAGAFNEQYF. CDR3 nucleotides: TGTGCCAGCTCACCACCGGCGGGGGCGTTCAACGAGCAGTACTTC.

J is TRBJ1-1 and V is TRBV7-4; weak D call: TRBD1 (5 bases). The CDR3 is 14 residues long. The V gene lost 2 bases and the J gene lost 4 bases, with 11 bases spanning the gap. Germline V lookup: CDR1 SGHVT, CDR2 SQSDAQ. The CDR3 here is CASSLPRDGTEAFF. CDR3 in DNA: TGTGCCAGCAGCTTACCCAGGGATGGCACTGAAGCTTTCTTT. The whole variable domain, remainder taken from reference TRBV7-4 and TRBJ1-1, is GAGVSQSPRYKVAKRGRDVALRCDSISGHVTLYWYRQTLGQGSEVLTYSQSDAQRDKSGRPSGRFSAERPERSVSTLKIQRTEQGDSAVYLCASSLPRDGTEAFFGQGTRLTVV.